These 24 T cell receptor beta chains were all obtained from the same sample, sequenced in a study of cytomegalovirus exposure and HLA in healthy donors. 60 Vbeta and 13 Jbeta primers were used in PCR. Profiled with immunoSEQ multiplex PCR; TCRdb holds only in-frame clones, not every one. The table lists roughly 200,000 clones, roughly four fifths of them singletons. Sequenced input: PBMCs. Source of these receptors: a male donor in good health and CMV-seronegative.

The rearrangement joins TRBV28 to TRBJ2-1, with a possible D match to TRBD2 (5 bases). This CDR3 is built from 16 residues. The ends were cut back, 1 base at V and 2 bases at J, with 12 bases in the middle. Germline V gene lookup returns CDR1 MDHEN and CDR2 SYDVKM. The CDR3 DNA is TGTGCCAGCAGTTTATCCCGACTACCACCCTACAATGAGCAGTTCTTC. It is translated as CASSLSRLPPYNEQFF.

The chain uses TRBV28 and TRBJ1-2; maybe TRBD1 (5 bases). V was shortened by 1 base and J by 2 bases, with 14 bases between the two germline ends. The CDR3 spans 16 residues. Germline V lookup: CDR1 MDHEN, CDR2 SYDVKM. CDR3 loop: CASSLSAGTGNYGYTF. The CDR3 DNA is TGTGCCAGCAGTTTATCCGCGGGGACGGGGAACTATGGCTACACCTTC.

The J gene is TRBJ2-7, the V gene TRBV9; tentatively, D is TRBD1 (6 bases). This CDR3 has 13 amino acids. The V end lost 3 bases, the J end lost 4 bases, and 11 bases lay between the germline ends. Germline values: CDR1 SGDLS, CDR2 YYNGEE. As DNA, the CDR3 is TGTGCCAGCAGCGGAGGGGGAGATTACGAGCAGTACTTC. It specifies CASSGGGDYEQYF.

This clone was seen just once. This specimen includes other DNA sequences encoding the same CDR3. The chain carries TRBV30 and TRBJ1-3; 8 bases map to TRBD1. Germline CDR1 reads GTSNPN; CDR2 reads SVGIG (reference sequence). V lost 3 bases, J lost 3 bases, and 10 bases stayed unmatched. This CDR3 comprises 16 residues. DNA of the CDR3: TGTGCCTGGAGCTTATCAGGGGGCTATAGTGGAAACACCATATATTTT. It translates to CAWSLSGGYSGNTIYF.

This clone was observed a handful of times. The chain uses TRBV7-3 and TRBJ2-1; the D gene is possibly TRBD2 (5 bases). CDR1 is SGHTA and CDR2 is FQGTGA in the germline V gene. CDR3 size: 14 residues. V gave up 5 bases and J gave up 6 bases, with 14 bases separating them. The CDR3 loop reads CASSPLALVNEQFF. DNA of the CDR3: TGTGCCAGCAGCCCCCTAGCTTTGGTCAATGAGCAGTTCTTC.

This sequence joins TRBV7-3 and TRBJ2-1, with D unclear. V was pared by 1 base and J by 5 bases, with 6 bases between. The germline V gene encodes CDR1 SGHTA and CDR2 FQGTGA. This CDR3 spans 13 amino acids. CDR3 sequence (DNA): TGTGCCAGCAGCTTAAAACTACACAATGAGCAGTTCTTC. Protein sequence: CASSLKLHNEQFF.

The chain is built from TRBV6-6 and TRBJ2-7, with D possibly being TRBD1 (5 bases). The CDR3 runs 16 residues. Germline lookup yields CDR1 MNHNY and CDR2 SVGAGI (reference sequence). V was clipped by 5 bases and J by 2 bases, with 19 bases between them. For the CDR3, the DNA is TGTGCCAGCAGTCTCAACTCAGGGCCCCTCACCTACGAGCAGTACTTC. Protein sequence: CASSLNSGPLTYEQYF.

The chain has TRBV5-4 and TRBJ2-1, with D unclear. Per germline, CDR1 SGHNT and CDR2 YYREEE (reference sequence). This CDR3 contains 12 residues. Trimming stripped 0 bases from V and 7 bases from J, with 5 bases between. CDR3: CASSLGANEQFF. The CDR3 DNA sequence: TGTGCCAGCAGCTTGGGGGCGAATGAGCAGTTCTTC. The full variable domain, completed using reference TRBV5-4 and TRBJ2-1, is ETGVTQSPTHLIKTRGQQVTLRCSSQSGHNTVSWYQQALGQGPQFIFQYYREEENGRGNFPPRFSGLQFPNYSSELNVNALELDDSALYLCASSLGANEQFFGPGTRLTVL.

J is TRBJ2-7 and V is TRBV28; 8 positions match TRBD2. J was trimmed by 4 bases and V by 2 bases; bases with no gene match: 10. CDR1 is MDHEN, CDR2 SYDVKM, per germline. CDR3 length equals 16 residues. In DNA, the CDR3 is TGTGCCAGCAGTTTACCCTCGAGCGGGAGAGAGTACGAGCAGTACTTC. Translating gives CASSLPSSGREYEQYF.

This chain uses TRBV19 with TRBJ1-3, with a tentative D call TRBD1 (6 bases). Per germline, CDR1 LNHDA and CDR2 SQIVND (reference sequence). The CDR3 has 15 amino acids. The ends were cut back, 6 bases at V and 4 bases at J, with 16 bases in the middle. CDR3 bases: TGTGCCAGTAGGGGGGACACCCTTCGAGGAAACACCATATATTTT. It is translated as CASRGDTLRGNTIYF.

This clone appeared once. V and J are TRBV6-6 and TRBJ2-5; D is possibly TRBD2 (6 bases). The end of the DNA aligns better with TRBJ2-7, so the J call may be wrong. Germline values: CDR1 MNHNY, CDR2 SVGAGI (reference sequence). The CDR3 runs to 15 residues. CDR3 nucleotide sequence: TGTGCCAGCAGCCAACTAGCTTCCCGTCCCTACGAGCAGTACTTC. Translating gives CASSQLASRPYEQYF.

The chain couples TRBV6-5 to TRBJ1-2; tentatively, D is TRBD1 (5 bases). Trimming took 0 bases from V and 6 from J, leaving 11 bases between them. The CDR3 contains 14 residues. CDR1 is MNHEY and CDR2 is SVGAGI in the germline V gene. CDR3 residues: CASSYSGGPDGYTF. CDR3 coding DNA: TGTGCCAGCAGTTACTCGGGGGGACCCGATGGCTACACCTTC.

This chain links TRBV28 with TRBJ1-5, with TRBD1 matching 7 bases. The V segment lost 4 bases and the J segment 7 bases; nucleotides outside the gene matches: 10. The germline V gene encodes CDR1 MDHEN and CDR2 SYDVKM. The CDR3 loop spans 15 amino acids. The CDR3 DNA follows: TGTGCCAGCAGTTCGGCCGACAGGGCGGGGCAGCCCCAGCATTTT. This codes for CASSSADRAGQPQHF.

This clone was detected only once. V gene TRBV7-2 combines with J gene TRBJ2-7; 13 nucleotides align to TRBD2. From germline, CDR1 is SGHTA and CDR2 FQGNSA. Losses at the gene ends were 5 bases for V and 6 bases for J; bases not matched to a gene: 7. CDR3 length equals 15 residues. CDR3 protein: CASSTTSGRASEQYF. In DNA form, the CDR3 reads TGTGCCAGCAGCACCACTAGCGGGAGGGCCTCCGAGCAGTACTTC.

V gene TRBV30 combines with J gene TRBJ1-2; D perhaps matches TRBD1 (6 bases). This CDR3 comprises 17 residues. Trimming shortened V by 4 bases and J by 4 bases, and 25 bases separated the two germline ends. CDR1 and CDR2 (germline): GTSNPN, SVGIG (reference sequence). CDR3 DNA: TGTGCCTGGAACCACAAGGGGGGGGGCGGTGGATTCTATGGCTACACCTTC. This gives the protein CAWNHKGGGGGFYGYTF.

CDR3 sequence reads: CASSLGQGGLGTEAFF. The CDR3 coding sequence is TGCGCCAGCAGCCTCGGACAGGGAGGGTTGGGCACTGAAGCTTTCTTT. V gene TRBV4-1 combines with J gene TRBJ1-1; 8 bases align to TRBD1. The CDR3 totals 16 residues. Germline V gene data show CDR1 as MGHRA and CDR2 as YSYEKL. The junction had 11 bases not matched to a gene; V was cut back by 4 bases and J by 4 bases.

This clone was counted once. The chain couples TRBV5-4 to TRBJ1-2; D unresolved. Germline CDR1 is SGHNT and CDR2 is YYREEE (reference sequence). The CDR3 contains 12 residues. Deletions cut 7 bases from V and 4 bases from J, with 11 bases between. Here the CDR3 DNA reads TGTGCCAGCCTAGACGGAAGCTATGGCTACACCTTC. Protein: CASLDGSYGYTF.

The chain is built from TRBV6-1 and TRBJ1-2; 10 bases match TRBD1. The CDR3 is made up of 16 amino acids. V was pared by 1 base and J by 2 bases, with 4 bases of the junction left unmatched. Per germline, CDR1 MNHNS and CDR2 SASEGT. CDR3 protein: CASSEGQGAGNYGYTF. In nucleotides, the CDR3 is TGTGCCAGCAGTGAAGGACAGGGGGCCGGCAACTATGGCTACACCTTC.

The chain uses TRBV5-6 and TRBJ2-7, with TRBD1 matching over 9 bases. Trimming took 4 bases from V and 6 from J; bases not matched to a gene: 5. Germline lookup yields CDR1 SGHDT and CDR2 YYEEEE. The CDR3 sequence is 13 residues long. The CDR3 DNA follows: TGTGCCAGCAGCCCGGGACAGGGACCCGAGCAGTACTTC. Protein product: CASSPGQGPEQYF.

This CDR3 is CATSSQYSSGNTIYF. CDR3 bases: TGTGCCACCAGCTCACAGTATTCCTCTGGAAACACCATATATTTT. The rearrangement links TRBV15 to TRBJ1-3; D is ambiguous. The germline V gene has CDR1 LNHNV and CDR2 YYDKDF (reference sequence). V was cut by 5 bases and J by 0 bases, with 11 bases left in between. The CDR3 contains 15 residues.

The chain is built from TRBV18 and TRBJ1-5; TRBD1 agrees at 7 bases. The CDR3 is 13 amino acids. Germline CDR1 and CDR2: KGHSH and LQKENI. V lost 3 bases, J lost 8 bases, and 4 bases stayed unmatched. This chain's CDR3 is CASSPGQTEPQHF. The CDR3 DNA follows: TGTGCCAGCTCACCGGGACAGACGGAGCCCCAGCATTTT.

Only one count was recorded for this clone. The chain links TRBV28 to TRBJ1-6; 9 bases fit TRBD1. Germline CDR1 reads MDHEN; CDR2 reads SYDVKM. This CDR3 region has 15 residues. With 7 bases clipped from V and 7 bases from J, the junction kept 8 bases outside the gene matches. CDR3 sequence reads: CASITGDRDNSPLHF. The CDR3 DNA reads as TGTGCCAGCATCACCGGGGACAGGGACAATTCACCCCTCCACTTT.

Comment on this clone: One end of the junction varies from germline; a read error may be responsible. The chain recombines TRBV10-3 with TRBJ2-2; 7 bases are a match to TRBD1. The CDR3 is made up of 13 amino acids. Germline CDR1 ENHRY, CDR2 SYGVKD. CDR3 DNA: TGTGCCATCAGCAGGGGGAACACCGGGGAGCTGCTTTTT. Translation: CAISRGNTGELLF.

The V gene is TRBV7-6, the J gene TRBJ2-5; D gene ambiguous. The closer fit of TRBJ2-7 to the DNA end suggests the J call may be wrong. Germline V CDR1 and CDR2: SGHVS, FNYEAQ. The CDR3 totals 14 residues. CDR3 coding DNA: TGTGCCAGCAGCGCGACGGTTGGGGCCTACGAGCAGTACTTC. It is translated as CASSATVGAYEQYF.